What follows is one TCR beta chain and its context. What antigen it recognizes has not been identified. No much larger clone is present one base from it, and per-base qualities are unavailable. This sample was taken from a study of blood T cell repertoires in COVID-19 (TCRdb year 2020). In the study overall: Collaborator samples came from the United States, Italy and Spain and covered acute and convalescent phases of COVID-19. The prospective study material was composed of cDNA or gDNA derived from T cells, B-cell-depleted T cells, or PBMCs. Subjects who had been exposed to COVID-19, were actively infected with it, or had recovered from it provided the deeply sampled blood TCRbeta repertoires that made up the dataset. The repertoires were released in a freely available public database intended as a resource for research on the immune response to SARS-CoV-2. Samples were obtained from the ongoing ImmuneRACE study (first 160 participants) and from some 1,200 subjects provided by 6 global collaborators. Nearly every sample came with metadata listing a de-identified subject ID, COVID-19 status, age in years and sex. Where available, HLA class I and class II types were taken from metadata supplied by the sample provider and were not determined by assay-based typing.

Overall study outcomes, separate from this receptor: How much clinical and demographic metadata was included differed by source and by participant, and the metadata was provided uncurated.

TCRbeta CDR3 regions were amplified from genomic DNA using the immunoSEQ Assay, a bias-controlled multiplex PCR. The authors processed their data as follows. The number of nucleated cells in each sample was estimated from the amplification of reference gene primers within the assay. To quantify the absolute abundance of each unique TCRbeta CDR3 rearrangement, sequence reads were collapsed and filtered. For each sample, productive Simpson clonality was calculated as the square root of Simpson's diversity index over productive rearrangements. Drawn from immuneACCESS, this table holds only the in-frame rearrangements with V and J called that TCRdb kept. Clones are partly lost; checked studies trace under half to an unresolved V gene and leave the rest unexplained. For V, J and clone size, that table is used; D and trimming come from the DNA. Present in this sample are a few hundred thousand clones, around nine tenths of which were seen just once. The ten largest clones take up about 9.4% of the sample.

Trimming at the junction amounts to 6 bases on V and 2 bases on J, and the germline ends lie 17 bases apart. The CDR3, from cysteine to phenylalanine, totals 15 residues. Only the CDR3 DNA is retained, 45 bases long and in frame from the first base. Sequences MNHEY (CDR1) and SVGAGI (CDR2) are obtained from the germline V gene. In the prospective study, participants were roughly 18 to 100 years old, resided in about two dozen geographic areas of the United States, and were enrolled through a virtual design. In the prospective study, cohorts were assigned on the basis of participant-reported clinical history obtained from a screening survey and a study questionnaire. Recovered participants in ImmuneRACE Cohort 3 were defined as having two consecutive negative NP/OP PCR tests, clearance from a healthcare professional, or resolution of symptoms. In the prospective study, whole blood, serum and a nasopharyngeal or oropharyngeal swab were collected from each participant by mobile phlebotomists. Participants in the prospective study had the option to provide additional blood draws and questionnaires over an approximately 2-month period. Prospective study blood samples were shipped either frozen or at room temperature before DNA extraction.

In this chain, TRBV6-5 is recombined with TRBJ2-7; the D gene is possibly TRBD2, with 6 bases matching. The sample was PBMCs or T cells enriched from blood (not recorded which). The source of this sequence is a woman in her forties or fifties who had recovered from COVID-19. The nucleotide sequence is TGTGCCAGCAGCGCTGATCCGGGAGCTGCCTACGAGCAGTACTTC. Its translation is CASSADPGAAYEQYF.